A single sample is the source of the 6 T cell receptor beta chains below, sequenced in a study of cytomegalovirus exposure and HLA in healthy donors. Primers included in the PCR were 60 Vbeta and 13 Jbeta primers. Generated by immunoSEQ multiplex PCR, the TCRdb table keeps only in-frame clones and is missing some. The profile covers around 200,000 clones, with around 68% appearing a single time and roughly 2.9% taken by the ten largest. The sample taken for sequencing was PBMCs. These receptors all come from a man aged 35 to 55 in good health and CMV-seronegative.

The chain has TRBV6-4 and TRBJ1-2; TRBD1 agrees at 10 bases. CDR1 and CDR2 (germline): MRHNA, SNTAGT. V lost 7 bases and J lost 3; bases outside the gene matches: 5. The CDR3 sequence is 14 residues long. The CDR3: CASNRTGGYYGYTF. CDR3 DNA: TGTGCCAGCAATAGGACAGGGGGTTACTATGGCTACACCTTC.

CDR3 protein: CASSLGGQGAFF. In DNA form, the CDR3 reads TGCGCCAGCAGCTTGGGGGGGCAAGGAGCTTTCTTT. This chain uses TRBV5-1 with TRBJ1-1; D may be TRBD1 (6 bases). Germline V CDR1 and CDR2: SGHRS, YFSETQ. The V gene lost 0 bases and the J gene lost 10 bases, with 10 bases spanning the gap. The CDR3 has 12 amino acids. Together with reference TRBV5-1 and TRBJ1-1, the CDR3 gives the full variable domain: KAGVTQTPRYLIKTRGQQVTLSCSPISGHRSVSWYQQTPGQGLQFLFEYFSETQRNKGNFPGRFSGRQFSNSRSEMNVSTLELGDSALYLCASSLGGQGAFFGQGTRLTVV.

The count of this clone is one. The chain employs TRBV15 and TRBJ2-5; the D gene is possibly TRBD1 (5 bases). TRBJ2-7 explains the end of the DNA better; the J call may be wrong. The CDR3 loop spans 13 amino acids. Per the germline V gene, CDR1 is LNHNV and CDR2 is YYDKDF (reference sequence). The CDR3 region is CATSTGSTYEQYF. CDR3 in DNA: TGTGCCACCAGCACAGGGTCGACCTACGAGCAGTACTTC.

This sequence joins TRBV5-1 and TRBJ2-1; 7 positions match TRBD2. The ends lost 0 bases at V and 5 bases at J; junction bases unmatched: 5. This CDR3 contains 15 residues. Germline lookup yields CDR1 SGHRS and CDR2 YFSETQ. The CDR3 is CASSLGRTRDNEQFF. CDR3 coding DNA: TGCGCCAGCAGCTTGGGTCGGACTAGAGACAATGAGCAGTTCTTC.

The chain is built from TRBV2 and TRBJ2-1, with TRBD2 matching 9 bases. In germline, CDR1 is SNHLY, CDR2 FYNNEI. This CDR3 comprises 15 residues. Trimming took 4 bases from V and 1 from J; bases not matched to a gene: 2. Written as DNA, the CDR3 is TGTGCCAGCAGTGCTGGACTAGCGTCCTACAATGAGCAGTTCTTC. Protein sequence: CASSAGLASYNEQFF.

J is TRBJ1-5 and V is TRBV9, with D tentatively TRBD1 (5 bases). This CDR3 contains 14 residues. Trimming took 3 bases from V and 4 from J, leaving 11 bases between them. From germline, CDR1 is SGDLS and CDR2 YYNGEE. The CDR3 DNA sequence: TGTGCCAGCAGCGCCGACAGTTCTAATCAGCCCCAGCATTTT. Translated, it gives CASSADSSNQPQHF.